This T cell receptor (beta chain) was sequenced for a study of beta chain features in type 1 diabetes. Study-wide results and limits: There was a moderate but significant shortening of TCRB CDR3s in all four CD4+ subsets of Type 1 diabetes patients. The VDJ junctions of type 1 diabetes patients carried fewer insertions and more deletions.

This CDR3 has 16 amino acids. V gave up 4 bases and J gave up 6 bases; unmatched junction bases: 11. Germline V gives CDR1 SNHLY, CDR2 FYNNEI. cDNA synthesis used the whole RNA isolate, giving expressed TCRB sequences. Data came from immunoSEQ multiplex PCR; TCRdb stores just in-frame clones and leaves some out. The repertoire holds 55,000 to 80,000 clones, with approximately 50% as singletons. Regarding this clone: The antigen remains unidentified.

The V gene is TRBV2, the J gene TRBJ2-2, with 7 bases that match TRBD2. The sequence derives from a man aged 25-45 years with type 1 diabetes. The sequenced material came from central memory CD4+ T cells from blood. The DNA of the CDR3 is TGTGCCAGCAGTGCCTGGGGCGGGAGCTCCCCCGGGGAGCTGTTTTTT. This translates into CASSAWGGSSPGELFF.